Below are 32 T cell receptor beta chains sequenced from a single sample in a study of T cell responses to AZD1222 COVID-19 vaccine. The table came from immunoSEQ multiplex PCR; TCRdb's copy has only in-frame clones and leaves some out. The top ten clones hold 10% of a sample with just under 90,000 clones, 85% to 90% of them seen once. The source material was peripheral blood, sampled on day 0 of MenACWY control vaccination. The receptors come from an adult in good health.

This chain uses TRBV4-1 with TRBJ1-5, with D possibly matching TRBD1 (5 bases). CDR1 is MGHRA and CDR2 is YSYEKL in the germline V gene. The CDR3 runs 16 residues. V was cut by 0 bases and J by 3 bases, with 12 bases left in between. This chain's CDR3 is CASSQDGRGDNQPQHF. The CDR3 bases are TGCGCCAGCAGCCAAGATGGGAGGGGCGACAATCAGCCCCAGCATTTT.

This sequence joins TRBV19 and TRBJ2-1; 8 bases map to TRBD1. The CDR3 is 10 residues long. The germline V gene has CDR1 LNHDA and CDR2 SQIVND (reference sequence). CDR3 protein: CATGGNEQFF. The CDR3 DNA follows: TGTGCTACAGGGGGCAATGAGCAGTTCTTC.

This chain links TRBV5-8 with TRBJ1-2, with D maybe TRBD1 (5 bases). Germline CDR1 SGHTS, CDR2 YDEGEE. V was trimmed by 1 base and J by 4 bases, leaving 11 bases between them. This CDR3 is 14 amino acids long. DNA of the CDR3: TGTGCCAGCAGCTTGCGGGGGGTCCTCTATGGCTACACCTTC. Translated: CASSLRGVLYGYTF.

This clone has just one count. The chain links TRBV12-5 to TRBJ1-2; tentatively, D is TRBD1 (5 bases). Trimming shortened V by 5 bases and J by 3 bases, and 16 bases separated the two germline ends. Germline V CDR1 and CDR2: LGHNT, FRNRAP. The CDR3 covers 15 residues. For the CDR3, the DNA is TGTGCTAGTGGTGCCCGGGACCAGAGGCACTATGGCTACACCTTC. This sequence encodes CASGARDQRHYGYTF. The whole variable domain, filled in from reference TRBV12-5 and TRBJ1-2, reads DARVTQTPRHKVTEMGQEVTMRCQPILGHNTVFWYRQTMMQGLELLAYFRNRAPLDDSGMPKDRFSAEMPDATLATLKIQPSEPRDSAVYFCASGARDQRHYGYTFGSGTRLTVV.

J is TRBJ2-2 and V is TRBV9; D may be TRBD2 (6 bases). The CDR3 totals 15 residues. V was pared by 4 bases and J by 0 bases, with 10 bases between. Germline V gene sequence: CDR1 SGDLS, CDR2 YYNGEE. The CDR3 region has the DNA TGTGCCAGCAGCTTAGGGACTCCGAACACCGGGGAGCTGTTTTTT. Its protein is CASSLGTPNTGELFF.

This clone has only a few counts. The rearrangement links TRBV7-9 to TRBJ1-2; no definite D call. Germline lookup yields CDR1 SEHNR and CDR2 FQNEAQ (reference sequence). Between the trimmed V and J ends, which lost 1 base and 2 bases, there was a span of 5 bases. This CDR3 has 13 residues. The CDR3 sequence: CASSLDSNYGYTF. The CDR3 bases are TGTGCCAGCAGCTTAGACAGCAACTATGGCTACACCTTC.

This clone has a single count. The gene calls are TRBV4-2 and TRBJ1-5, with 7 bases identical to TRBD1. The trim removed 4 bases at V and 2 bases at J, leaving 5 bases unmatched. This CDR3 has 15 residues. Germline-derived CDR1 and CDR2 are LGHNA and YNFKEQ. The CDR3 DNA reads TGTGCCAGCAGCCCGGACAGGAGGGGCAATCAGCCCCAGCATTTT. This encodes CASSPDRRGNQPQHF.

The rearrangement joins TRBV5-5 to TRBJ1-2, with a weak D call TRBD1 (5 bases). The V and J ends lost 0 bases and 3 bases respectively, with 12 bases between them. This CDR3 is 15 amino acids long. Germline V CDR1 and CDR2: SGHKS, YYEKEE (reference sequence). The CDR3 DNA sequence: TGTGCCAGCAGCTTGGTTCCAGGGCAATACTATGGCTACACCTTC. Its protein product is CASSLVPGQYYGYTF.

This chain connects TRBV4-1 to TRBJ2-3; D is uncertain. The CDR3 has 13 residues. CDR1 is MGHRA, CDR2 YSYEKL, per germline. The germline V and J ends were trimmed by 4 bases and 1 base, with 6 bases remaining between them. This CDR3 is CASSPPGTDTQYF. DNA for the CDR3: TGCGCCAGCAGCCCCCCGGGCACAGATACGCAGTATTTT.

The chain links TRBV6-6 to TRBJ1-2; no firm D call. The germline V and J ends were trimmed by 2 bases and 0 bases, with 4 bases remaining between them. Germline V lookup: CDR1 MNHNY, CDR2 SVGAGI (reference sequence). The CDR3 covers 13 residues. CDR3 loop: CASSYGPNYGYTF. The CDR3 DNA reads TGTGCCAGCAGTTACGGACCTAACTATGGCTACACCTTC.

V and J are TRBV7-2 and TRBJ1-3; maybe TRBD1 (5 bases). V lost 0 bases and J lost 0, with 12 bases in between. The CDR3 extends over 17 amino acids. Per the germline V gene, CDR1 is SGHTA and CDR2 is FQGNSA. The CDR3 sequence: CASSLAPGGSSGNTIYF. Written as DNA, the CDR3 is TGTGCCAGCAGCTTAGCGCCCGGGGGAAGCTCTGGAAACACCATATATTTT.

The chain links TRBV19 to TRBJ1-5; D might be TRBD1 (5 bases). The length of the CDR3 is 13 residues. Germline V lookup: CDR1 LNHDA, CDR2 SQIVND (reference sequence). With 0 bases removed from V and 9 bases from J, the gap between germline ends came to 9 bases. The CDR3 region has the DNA TGTGCCAGTAGTATAGACCGGGGGGGGCCCCAGCATTTT. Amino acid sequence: CASSIDRGGPQHF. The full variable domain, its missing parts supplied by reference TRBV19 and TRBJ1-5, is DGGITQSPKYLFRKEGQNVTLSCEQNLNHDAMYWYRQDPGQGLRLIYYSQIVNDFQKGDIAEGYSVSREKKESFPLTVTSAQKNPTAFYLCASSIDRGGPQHFGDGTRLSIL.

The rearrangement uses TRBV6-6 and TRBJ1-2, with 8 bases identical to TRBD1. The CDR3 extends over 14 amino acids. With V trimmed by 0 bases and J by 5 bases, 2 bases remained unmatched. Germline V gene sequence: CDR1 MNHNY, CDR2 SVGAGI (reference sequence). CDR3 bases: TGTGCCAGCAGTTACTCGGGACAGGCATATGGCTACACCTTC. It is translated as CASSYSGQAYGYTF.

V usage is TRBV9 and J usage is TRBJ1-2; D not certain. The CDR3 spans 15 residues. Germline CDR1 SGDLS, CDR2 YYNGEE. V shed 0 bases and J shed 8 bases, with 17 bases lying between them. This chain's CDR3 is CASSVGPAGGLGYTF. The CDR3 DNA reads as TGTGCCAGCAGCGTAGGCCCGGCAGGCGGTTTGGGCTACACCTTC. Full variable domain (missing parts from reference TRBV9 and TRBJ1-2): DSGVTQTPKHLITATGQRVTLRCSPRSGDLSVYWYQQSLDQGLQFLIQYYNGEERAKGNILERFSAQQFPDLHSELNLSSLELGDSALYFCASSVGPAGGLGYTFGSGTRLTVV.

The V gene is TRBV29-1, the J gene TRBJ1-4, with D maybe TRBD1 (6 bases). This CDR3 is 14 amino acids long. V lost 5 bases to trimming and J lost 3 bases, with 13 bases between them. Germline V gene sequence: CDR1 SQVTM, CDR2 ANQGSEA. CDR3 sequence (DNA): TGCAGCGTTCCGGGCCCAGGGGCTAATGAAAAACTGTTTTTT. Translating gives CSVPGPGANEKLFF.

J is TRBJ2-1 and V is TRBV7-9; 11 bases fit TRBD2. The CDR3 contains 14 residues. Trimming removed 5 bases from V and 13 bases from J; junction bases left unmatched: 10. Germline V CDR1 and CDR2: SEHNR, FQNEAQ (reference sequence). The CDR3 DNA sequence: TGTGCCAGCAGCCAATTGGGACTAGCGGCGCCTCAGTTCTTC. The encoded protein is CASSQLGLAAPQFF.

CDR3 nucleotide sequence: TGTGCCAGTAGTATAGTTAGCGGGGAAGAGACCCAGTACTTC. Translating it yields CASSIVSGEETQYF. The V and J genes are TRBV19 and TRBJ2-5; 8 positions agree with TRBD2. Germline-derived CDR1 and CDR2 are LNHDA and SQIVND (reference sequence). Unmatched junction bases numbered 1, after V lost 1 base and J lost 3 bases. The CDR3 is 14 residues long.

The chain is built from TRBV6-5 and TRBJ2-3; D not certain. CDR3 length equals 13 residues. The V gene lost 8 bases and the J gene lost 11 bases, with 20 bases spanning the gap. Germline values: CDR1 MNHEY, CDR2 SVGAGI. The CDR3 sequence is CASEPFPGGGQYF. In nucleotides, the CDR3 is TGTGCCAGCGAACCCTTCCCCGGTGGTGGGCAGTATTTT.

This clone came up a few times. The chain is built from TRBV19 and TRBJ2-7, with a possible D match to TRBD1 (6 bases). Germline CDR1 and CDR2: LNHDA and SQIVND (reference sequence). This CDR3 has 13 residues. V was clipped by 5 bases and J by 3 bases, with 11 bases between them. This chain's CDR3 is CASSRKQGYEQYF. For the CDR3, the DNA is TGTGCCAGTAGTCGGAAACAGGGCTACGAGCAGTACTTC.

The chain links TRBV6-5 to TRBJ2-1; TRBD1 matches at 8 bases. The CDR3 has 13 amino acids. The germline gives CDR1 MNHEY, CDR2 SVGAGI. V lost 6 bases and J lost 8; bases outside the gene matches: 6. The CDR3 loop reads CASRLTGDHEQFF. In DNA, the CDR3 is TGTGCCAGCAGACTGACAGGGGACCATGAGCAGTTCTTC.

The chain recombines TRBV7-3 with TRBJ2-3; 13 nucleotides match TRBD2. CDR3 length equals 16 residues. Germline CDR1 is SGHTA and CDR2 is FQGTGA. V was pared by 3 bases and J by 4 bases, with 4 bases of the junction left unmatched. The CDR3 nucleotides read TGTGCCAGCAGCTTTACTAGCGGGGGGGCTTCAGATACGCAGTATTTT. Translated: CASSFTSGGASDTQYF.

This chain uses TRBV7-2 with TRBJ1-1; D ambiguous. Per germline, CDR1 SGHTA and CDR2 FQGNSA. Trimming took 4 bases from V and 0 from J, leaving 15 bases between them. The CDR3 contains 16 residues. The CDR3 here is CASSSGGSQLNTEAFF. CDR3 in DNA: TGTGCCAGCAGCTCGGGCGGGAGCCAGTTGAACACTGAAGCTTTCTTT.

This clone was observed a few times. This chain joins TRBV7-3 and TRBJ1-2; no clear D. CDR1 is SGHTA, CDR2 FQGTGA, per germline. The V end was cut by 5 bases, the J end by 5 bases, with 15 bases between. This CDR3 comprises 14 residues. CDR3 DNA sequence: TGTGCCAGCAGCCCCGGGGAGGAGGGATATGGCTACACCTTC. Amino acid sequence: CASSPGEEGYGYTF.

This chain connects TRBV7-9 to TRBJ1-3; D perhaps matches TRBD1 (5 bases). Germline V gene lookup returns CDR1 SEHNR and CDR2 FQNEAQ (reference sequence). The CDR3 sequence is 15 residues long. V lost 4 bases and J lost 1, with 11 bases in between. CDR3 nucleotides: TGTGCCAGCAGCTCGGGACCGATTTCTGGAAACACCATATATTTT. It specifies CASSSGPISGNTIYF.

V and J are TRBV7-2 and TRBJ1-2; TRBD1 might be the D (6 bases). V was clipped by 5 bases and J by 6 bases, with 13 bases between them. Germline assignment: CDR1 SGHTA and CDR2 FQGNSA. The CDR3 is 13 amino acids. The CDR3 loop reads CASSGSGAHGYTF. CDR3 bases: TGTGCCAGCAGCGGGTCGGGGGCCCATGGCTACACCTTC.

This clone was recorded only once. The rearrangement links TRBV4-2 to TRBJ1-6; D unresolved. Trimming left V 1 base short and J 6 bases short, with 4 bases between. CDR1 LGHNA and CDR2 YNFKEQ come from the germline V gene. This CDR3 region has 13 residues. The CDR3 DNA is TGTGCCAGCAGCCAAGCTCCTAATTCACCCCTCCACTTT. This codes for CASSQAPNSPLHF.

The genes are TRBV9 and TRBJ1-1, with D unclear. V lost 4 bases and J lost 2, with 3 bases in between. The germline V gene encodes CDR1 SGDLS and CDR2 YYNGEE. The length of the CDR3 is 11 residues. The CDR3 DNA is TGTGCCAGCAGCAGCAACACTGAAGCTTTCTTT. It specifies CASSSNTEAFF.

The CDR3 nucleotides are TGTGCCAGCAGCTCCCAAGTGGGGCGGAATTACTATGGCTACACCTTC. This gives the protein CASSSQVGRNYYGYTF. The chain joins TRBV7-9 to TRBJ1-2, with D possibly being TRBD1 (5 bases). Germline CDR1 and CDR2: SEHNR and FQNEAQ (reference sequence). V dropped 4 bases and J dropped 3 bases, with 18 bases sitting between them. The CDR3 length is 16 residues.

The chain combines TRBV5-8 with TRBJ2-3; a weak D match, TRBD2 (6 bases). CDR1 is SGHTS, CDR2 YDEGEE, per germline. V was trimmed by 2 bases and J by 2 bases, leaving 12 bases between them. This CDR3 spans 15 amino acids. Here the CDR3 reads CASSFSGSSTDTQYF. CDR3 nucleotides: TGTGCCAGCAGCTTTAGCGGATCATCCACAGATACGCAGTATTTT. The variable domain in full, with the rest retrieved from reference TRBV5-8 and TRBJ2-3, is EAGVTQSPTHLIKTRGQQATLRCSPISGHTSVYWYQQALGLGLQFLLWYDEGEERNRGNFPPRFSGRQFPNYSSELNVNALELEDSALYLCASSFSGSSTDTQYFGPGTRLTVL.

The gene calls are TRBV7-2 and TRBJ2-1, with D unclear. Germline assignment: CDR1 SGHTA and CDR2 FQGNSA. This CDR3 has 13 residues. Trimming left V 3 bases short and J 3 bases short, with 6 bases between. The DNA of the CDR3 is TGTGCCAGCAGCTTTAGGCTCTACAATGAGCAGTTCTTC. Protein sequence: CASSFRLYNEQFF.

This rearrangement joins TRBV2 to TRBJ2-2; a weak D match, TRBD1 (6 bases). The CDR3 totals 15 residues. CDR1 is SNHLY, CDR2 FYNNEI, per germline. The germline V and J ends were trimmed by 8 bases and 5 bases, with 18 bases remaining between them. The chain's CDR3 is CASAESRGDTGELFF. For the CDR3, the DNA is TGTGCCAGCGCTGAGTCCAGGGGCGATACCGGGGAGCTGTTTTTT. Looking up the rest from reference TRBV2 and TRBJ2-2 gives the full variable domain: EPEVTQTPSHQVTQMGQEVILRCVPISNHLYFYWYRQILGQKVEFLVSFYNNEISEKSEIFDDQFSVERPDGSNFTLKIRSTKLEDSAMYFCASAESRGDTGELFFGEGSRLTVL.

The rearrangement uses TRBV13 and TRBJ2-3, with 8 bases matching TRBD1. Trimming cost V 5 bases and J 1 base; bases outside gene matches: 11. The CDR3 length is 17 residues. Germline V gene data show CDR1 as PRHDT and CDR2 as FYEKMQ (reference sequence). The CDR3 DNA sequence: TGTGCCAGCAGCCCTGGGACAGGACGAATTCGCACAGATACGCAGTATTTT. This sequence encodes CASSPGTGRIRTDTQYF.